The 24 T cell receptor beta chains presented below share a single source sample, sequenced in a study of technical replicates of blood from several donors. The method was immunoSEQ multiplex PCR; TCRdb's version includes in-frame clones alone and lacks a portion of them. Found here are 100,000 or so clones, 96% of them singletons; the top ten hold 0.21%. Sample: T cells isolated from PBMCs. The receptors stem from a human donor in good health.

V usage is TRBV18 and J usage is TRBJ2-1, with D maybe TRBD2 (5 bases). Trimming cost V 2 bases and J 6 bases, with 14 bases left between them. The CDR3 spans 15 residues. Germline V lookup: CDR1 KGHSH, CDR2 LQKENI. The CDR3 protein is CASSPDGNGLNEQFF. DNA for the CDR3: TGTGCCAGCTCACCAGATGGAAACGGACTCAATGAGCAGTTCTTC.

This chain joins TRBV11-2 and TRBJ2-1, with TRBD1 matching over 11 bases. The J segment lost 10 bases and the V segment lost 5 bases, leaving 4 bases of the junction unmatched. This CDR3 region has 13 residues. Germline CDR1 reads SGHAT; CDR2 reads FQNNGV. The CDR3: CASSPGQGVEQFF. The CDR3 bases are TGTGCCAGCAGCCCGGGACAGGGGGTCGAGCAGTTCTTC. The full variable domain, rest sourced from reference TRBV11-2 and TRBJ2-1, is EAGVAQSPRYKIIEKRQSVAFWCNPISGHATLYWYQQILGQGPKLLIQFQNNGVVDDSQLPKDRFSAERLKGVDSTLKIQPAKLEDSAVYLCASSPGQGVEQFFGPGTRLTVL.

This sequence joins TRBV10-1 and TRBJ1-1; a possible D gene is TRBD1 (5 bases). CDR3 length: 15 residues. Trimming took 8 bases from V and 4 from J, leaving 20 bases between them. The germline V gene encodes CDR1 WNHNN and CDR2 SYGVQD (reference sequence). CDR3 in amino acids: CASPLSAGRGTEAFF. DNA for the CDR3: TGCGCCAGCCCTCTCTCCGCAGGGAGGGGCACTGAAGCTTTCTTT.

The chain carries TRBV11-2 and TRBJ2-3; tentative D call: TRBD2 (5 bases). CDR1 is SGHAT, CDR2 FQNNGV, per germline. The CDR3 runs to 15 residues. Trimming took off 4 bases at V and 1 base at J, with 12 bases between the two ends. Here the CDR3 DNA reads TGTGCCAGCAGCTCACCGGGAACCCGCACAGATACGCAGTATTTT. It yields the protein CASSSPGTRTDTQYF. Full variable domain (missing parts from reference TRBV11-2 and TRBJ2-3): EAGVAQSPRYKIIEKRQSVAFWCNPISGHATLYWYQQILGQGPKLLIQFQNNGVVDDSQLPKDRFSAERLKGVDSTLKIQPAKLEDSAVYLCASSSPGTRTDTQYFGPGTRLTVL.

V and J are TRBV6-5 and TRBJ2-4; 9 bases agree with TRBD1. CDR1 and CDR2 (germline): MNHEY, SVGAGI. This CDR3 comprises 15 residues. V was clipped by 4 bases and J by 8 bases; unmatched bases: 9. The CDR3 protein is CASSFTGTGSDIQYF. For the CDR3, the DNA is TGTGCCAGCAGTTTCACCGGGACAGGGAGCGACATTCAGTACTTC.

The rearrangement links TRBV15 to TRBJ2-7; D may be TRBD1 (6 bases). Germline lookup yields CDR1 LNHNV and CDR2 YYDKDF (reference sequence). V gave up 4 bases and J gave up 2 bases, with 15 bases separating them. CDR3 length: 15 residues. The CDR3 DNA reads as TGTGCCACCAGCAACCCCCTGACAGGAACCTACGAGCAGTACTTC. This translates into CATSNPLTGTYEQYF.

This clone appeared once. The CDR3 nucleotides read TGTGCCAGCAGCTTAGACGCTAGCGGGGGACCCGGGTCCCAGTACTTC. Amino acid sequence: CASSLDASGGPGSQYF. This rearrangement joins TRBV7-2 to TRBJ2-5, with 10 bases identical to TRBD2. Germline V gives CDR1 SGHTA, CDR2 FQGNSA. This CDR3 has 16 residues. J gave up 9 bases and V 1 base, and 11 bases lay outside the gene matches.

The V and J genes are TRBV15 and TRBJ2-2, with 8 positions matching TRBD2. J was trimmed by 4 bases and V by 0 bases; bases with no gene match: 10. The CDR3 extends over 18 amino acids. Per germline, CDR1 LNHNV and CDR2 YYDKDF (reference sequence). CDR3 amino acids: CATSRDPGGAGATGELFF. For the CDR3, the DNA is TGTGCCACCAGCAGAGATCCGGGGGGGGCGGGAGCCACCGGGGAGCTGTTTTTT.

This sequence joins TRBV7-9 and TRBJ1-1, with a weak D call TRBD1 (6 bases). Trimming removed 9 bases from V and 7 bases from J, with 15 bases in between. CDR3 size: 12 residues. Germline values: CDR1 SEHNR, CDR2 FQNEAQ (reference sequence). The CDR3 loop is CASKQGLSEAFF. The DNA for the CDR3 is TGTGCCAGTAAACAGGGTTTGAGTGAAGCTTTCTTT. Full variable domain (rest looked up from reference TRBV7-9 and TRBJ1-1): DTGVSQNPRHKITKRGQNVTFRCDPISEHNRLYWYRQTLGQGPEFLTYFQNEAQLEKSRLLSDRFSAERPKGSFSTLEIQRTEQGDSAMYLCASKQGLSEAFFGQGTRLTVV.

The chain has TRBV7-8 and TRBJ2-3; 7 bases fit TRBD2. Trimming took 8 bases from V and 5 from J; bases not matched to a gene: 10. Germline lookup yields CDR1 SGHVS and CDR2 FQNEAQ. CDR3 length equals 14 residues. CDR3 nucleotides: TGTGCCAGCGGACAACGGGAGGCCAAAGATACGCAGTATTTT. It specifies CASGQREAKDTQYF. The whole variable domain, filled in from reference TRBV7-8 and TRBJ2-3, reads GAGVSQSPRYKVAKRGQDVALRCDPISGHVSLFWYQQALGQGPEFLTYFQNEAQLDKSGLPSDRFFAERPEGSVSTLKIQRTQQEDSAVYLCASGQREAKDTQYFGPGTRLTVL.

A remark on this clone: The identical CDR3 is also encoded by other nucleotide sequences in the sample. The chain is built from TRBV27 and TRBJ2-5; TRBD2 might be the D (5 bases). The CDR3 sequence is 12 residues long. The germline V and J ends were trimmed by 3 bases and 4 bases, with 6 bases remaining between them. The germline gives CDR1 MNHEY, CDR2 SMNVEV (reference sequence). The CDR3 loop is CASSFRGETQYF. The CDR3, as DNA: TGTGCCAGCAGTTTTCGGGGAGAGACCCAGTACTTC.

This sequence joins TRBV7-6 and TRBJ2-1; 7 nucleotides agree with TRBD2. There are 16 residues in the CDR3. CDR1 SGHVS and CDR2 FNYEAQ come from the germline V gene. Trimming removed 6 bases from V and 8 bases from J; junction bases left unmatched: 16. The CDR3 nucleotides read TGTGCCAGCAGTCAGGGCGGGGGTTCTACTTTGGATGAGCAGTTCTTC. As protein: CASSQGGGSTLDEQFF.

This sequence joins TRBV29-1 and TRBJ2-1, with TRBD2 matching 12 bases. The CDR3 runs to 17 residues. With 5 bases clipped from V and 6 bases from J, the junction kept 14 bases outside the gene matches. Per the germline V gene, CDR1 is SQVTM and CDR2 is ANQGSEA. Here the CDR3 DNA reads TGCAGCGTTTCTCTAGCGGGAGGGCGGGGGTTTATCAATGAGCAGTTCTTC. Protein sequence: CSVSLAGGRGFINEQFF.

This sequence joins TRBV28 and TRBJ1-5; no clear D. V lost 6 bases to trimming and J lost 0 bases, with 33 bases between them. Germline loops: CDR1 MDHEN, CDR2 SYDVKM. CDR3 length: 22 amino acids. CDR3 nucleotides: TGTGCCAGCAGCCCAAACTTAGGCCCAGACAAGACCCGAATCTATAGCAATCAGCCCCAGCATTTT. Translating it yields CASSPNLGPDKTRIYSNQPQHF.

CDR3 loop: CASSPGTSPRGAQYF. Here the CDR3 DNA reads TGCGCCAGCAGCCCCGGGACTAGCCCACGAGGGGCCCAGTACTTC. The chain is built from TRBV5-1 and TRBJ2-5, with TRBD2 identical over 9 bases. From germline, CDR1 is SGHRS and CDR2 YFSETQ. CDR3 length: 15 residues. V was pared by 4 bases and J by 9 bases, with 13 bases of the junction left unmatched.

The J gene is TRBJ2-2, the V gene TRBV9; D possibly corresponds to TRBD2 (6 bases). V was trimmed by 2 bases and J by 3 bases, leaving 11 bases between them. The CDR3 totals 15 residues. Germline V gene lookup returns CDR1 SGDLS and CDR2 YYNGEE. CDR3 in DNA: TGTGCCAGCAGCGTTCGGGGGACCGACACCGGGGAGCTGTTTTTT. Translated, it gives CASSVRGTDTGELFF.

This clone came up once. CDR3 DNA: TGTGCCAGCAGCCCCCGAGCGGGATGGACTAGCGGGAGACAGAGTGGTGAGCAGTTCTTC. It yields the protein CASSPRAGWTSGRQSGEQFF. The chain combines TRBV9 with TRBJ2-1; 13 nucleotides agree with TRBD2. The CDR3 totals 20 residues. Germline V gene lookup returns CDR1 SGDLS and CDR2 YYNGEE. The V segment lost 4 bases and the J segment 9 bases; nucleotides outside the gene matches: 22.

The chain is built from TRBV5-4 and TRBJ2-3; D is perhaps TRBD1 (6 bases). V was trimmed by 4 bases and J by 2 bases, leaving 14 bases between them. In germline, CDR1 is SGHNT, CDR2 YYREEE (reference sequence). This CDR3 is 15 amino acids long. CDR3 sequence reads: CASSLPTGHTDTQYF. As DNA, the CDR3 is TGTGCCAGCAGCCTTCCAACAGGGCACACAGATACGCAGTATTTT.

The rearrangement uses TRBV27 and TRBJ1-1; D remains ambiguous. The germline CDR1 and CDR2 sequences are MNHEY and SMNVEV (reference sequence). This CDR3 has 13 residues. V was cut by 8 bases and J by 6 bases, with 16 bases left in between. This chain's CDR3 is CASVPLVGSEAFF. The CDR3 DNA follows: TGTGCCAGCGTCCCCCTAGTCGGTTCTGAAGCTTTCTTT.

The chain links TRBV5-6 to TRBJ1-2, with a possible D match to TRBD1 (5 bases). The CDR3 totals 16 residues. V lost 4 bases to trimming and J lost 2 bases, with 18 bases between them. Germline V CDR1 and CDR2: SGHDT, YYEEEE. As DNA, the CDR3 is TGTGCCAGCAGCGCCCTAGGACACGACCTCAACTATGGCTACACCTTC. This translates into CASSALGHDLNYGYTF.

The genes are TRBV19 and TRBJ1-1; D unclear. V was clipped by 3 bases and J by 5 bases, with 22 bases between them. The CDR3 contains 17 residues. The V gene's germline CDR1 is LNHDA and CDR2 SQIVND (reference sequence). CDR3 amino acids: CASSMPQVWGGWTEAFF. The DNA of the CDR3 is TGTGCCAGTAGTATGCCCCAAGTTTGGGGAGGTTGGACTGAAGCTTTCTTT. The full variable domain, completed using reference TRBV19 and TRBJ1-1, is DGGITQSPKYLFRKEGQNVTLSCEQNLNHDAMYWYRQDPGQGLRLIYYSQIVNDFQKGDIAEGYSVSREKKESFPLTVTSAQKNPTAFYLCASSMPQVWGGWTEAFFGQGTRLTVV.

The chain carries TRBV30 and TRBJ2-3; D remains ambiguous. This CDR3 is built from 12 residues. The germline gives CDR1 GTSNPN, CDR2 SVGIG (reference sequence). V was clipped by 0 bases and J by 8 bases, with 9 bases between them. CDR3 protein: CAWSVEAVTQYF. In DNA form, the CDR3 reads TGTGCCTGGAGTGTAGAGGCAGTTACGCAGTATTTT.

The rearrangement uses TRBV19 and TRBJ2-7, with 7 bases aligning to TRBD1. Germline loops: CDR1 LNHDA, CDR2 SQIVND (reference sequence). This CDR3 spans 14 amino acids. J lost 0 bases, V lost 5 bases, and 4 bases had no gene match. The CDR3: CASSPRGTSYEQYF. CDR3 coding DNA: TGTGCCAGTAGTCCCAGGGGGACCTCCTACGAGCAGTACTTC.

This clone was detected only once. This sequence joins TRBV2 and TRBJ2-2, with D perhaps matching TRBD1 (5 bases). The V end lost 1 base, the J end lost 1 base, and 10 bases lay between the germline ends. Germline CDR1 is SNHLY and CDR2 is FYNNEI. The CDR3 is 16 amino acids. DNA for the CDR3: TGTGCCAGCAGTGAAGAGGCTACAGGGAACACCGGGGAGCTGTTTTTT. This codes for CASSEEATGNTGELFF.